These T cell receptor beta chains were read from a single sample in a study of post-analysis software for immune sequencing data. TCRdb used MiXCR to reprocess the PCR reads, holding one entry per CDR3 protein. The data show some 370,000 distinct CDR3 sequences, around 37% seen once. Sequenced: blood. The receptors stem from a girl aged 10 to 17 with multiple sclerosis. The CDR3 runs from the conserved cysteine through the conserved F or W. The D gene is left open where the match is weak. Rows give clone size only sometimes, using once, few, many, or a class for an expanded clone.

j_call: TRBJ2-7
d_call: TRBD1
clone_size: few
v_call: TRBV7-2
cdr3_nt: TGTGCCAGCAGCCCCGGGACAGGATTCTACGAGCAGTACTTC
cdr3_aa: CASSPGTGFYEQYF

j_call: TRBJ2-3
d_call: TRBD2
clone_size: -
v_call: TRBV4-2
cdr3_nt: TGTGCCAGCAGCCAAGTAGCGGGGCAAGATACGCAGTATTTT
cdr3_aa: CASSQVAGQDTQYF

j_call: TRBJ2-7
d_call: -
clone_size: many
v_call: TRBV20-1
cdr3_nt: TGCAGTGCTAGCGCGGGGAGCTCCTACGAGCAGTACTTC
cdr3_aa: CSASAGSSYEQYF

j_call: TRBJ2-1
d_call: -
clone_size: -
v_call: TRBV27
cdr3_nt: TGTGCCAGCAGTTTAATAGGACATCTGGGGGAGTTCTTC
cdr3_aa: CASSLIGHLGEFF

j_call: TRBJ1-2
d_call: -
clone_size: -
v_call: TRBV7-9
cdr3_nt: TGTGCCAGCAGCTTAGAGCAGGGCCGCGGCTACACCTTC
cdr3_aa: CASSLEQGRGYTF

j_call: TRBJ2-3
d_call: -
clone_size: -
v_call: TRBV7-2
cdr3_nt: TGTGCCAGCAGCTTAGGGGTGGGCGGGGGCACAGATACGCAGTATTTT
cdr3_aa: CASSLGVGGGTDTQYF

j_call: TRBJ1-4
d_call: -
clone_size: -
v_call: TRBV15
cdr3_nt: TGTGCCACCAGCAGAGATCCAGGAAGGGCTAATGAAAAACTGTTTTTT
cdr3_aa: CATSRDPGRANEKLFF

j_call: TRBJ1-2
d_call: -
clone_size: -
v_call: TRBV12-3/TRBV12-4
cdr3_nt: TGTGCCAGCAGACACCAGGTTCAAGGTGGCTACACCTTC
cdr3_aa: CASRHQVQGGYTF

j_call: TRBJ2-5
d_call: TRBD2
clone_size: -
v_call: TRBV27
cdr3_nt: TGTGCCAGCAGTTTCACTAGCGCTACCCAAGAGACCCAGTACTTC
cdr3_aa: CASSFTSATQETQYF

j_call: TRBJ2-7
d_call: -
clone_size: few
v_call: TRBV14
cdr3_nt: TGTGCCAGCAGCCAGAAGAACTACCAGTACGAGCAGTACTTC
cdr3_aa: CASSQKNYQYEQYF

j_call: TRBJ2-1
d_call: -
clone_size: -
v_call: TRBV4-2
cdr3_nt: TGTGCCAGCAGCCAAGGCGCTGAGCAGTTCTTC
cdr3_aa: CASSQGAEQFF

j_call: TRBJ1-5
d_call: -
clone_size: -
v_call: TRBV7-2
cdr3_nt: TGTGCCAGCGGCTTAGACACCCGGGGCCTCCAGCATTTT
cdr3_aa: CASGLDTRGLQHF

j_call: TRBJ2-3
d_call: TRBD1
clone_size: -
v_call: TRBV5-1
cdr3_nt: TGCGCCAGCAGCCTAACCGGGACAGGGTTAGCAGATACGCAGTATTTT
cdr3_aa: CASSLTGTGLADTQYF

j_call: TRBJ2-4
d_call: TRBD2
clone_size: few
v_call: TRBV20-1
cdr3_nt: TGCAGTGCTAGAGAGAGTATAGCGGGGAGAAGAGTTCAGTACTTC
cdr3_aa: CSARESIAGRRVQYF

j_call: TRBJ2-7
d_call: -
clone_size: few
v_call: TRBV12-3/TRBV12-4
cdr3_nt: TGTGCCAGCAGTTCCCGGACAGCCAGCTCCTACGAGCAGTACTTC
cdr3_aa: CASSSRTASSYEQYF

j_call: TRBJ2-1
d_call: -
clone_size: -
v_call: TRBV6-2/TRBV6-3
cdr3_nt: TGTGCCAGCAGTTACCTCCCTTTGCGGGGACCGTACAACAATGAGCAGTTCTTC
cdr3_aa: CASSYLPLRGPYNNEQFF

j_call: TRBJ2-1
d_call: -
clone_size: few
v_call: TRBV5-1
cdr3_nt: TGCGCCAGCAGCTGGCGCAATGAGCAGTTCTTC
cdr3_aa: CASSWRNEQFF

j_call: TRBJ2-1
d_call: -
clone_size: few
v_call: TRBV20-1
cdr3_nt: TGCAGTGCTAGAGTCGAGGGGCCGGATGAGCAGTTCTTC
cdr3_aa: CSARVEGPDEQFF

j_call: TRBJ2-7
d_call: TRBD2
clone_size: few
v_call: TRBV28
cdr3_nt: TGTGCCAGCAGGCCCCTGGGGGGGATTGGGACCTACGAGCAGTACTTC
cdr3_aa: CASRPLGGIGTYEQYF

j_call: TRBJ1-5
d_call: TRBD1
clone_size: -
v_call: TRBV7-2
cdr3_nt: TGTGCCAGCAGCTTCGGACAGGGCAATCAGCCCCAGCATTTT
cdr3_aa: CASSFGQGNQPQHF

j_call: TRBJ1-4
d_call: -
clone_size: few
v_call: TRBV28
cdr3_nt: TGTGCCAGCAGCCCAGGGGAGACTAATGAAAAACTGTTTTTT
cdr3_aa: CASSPGETNEKLFF

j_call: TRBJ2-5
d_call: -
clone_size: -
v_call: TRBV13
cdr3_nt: TGTGCCAGCAGCTTTCTTCTAGGGGAAGAGACCCAGTACTTC
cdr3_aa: CASSFLLGEETQYF

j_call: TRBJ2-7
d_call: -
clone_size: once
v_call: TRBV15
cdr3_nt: TGTGCCACCAGCAGGGGATTCGAGTGGGGAATAACCTACGAGCAGTACTTC
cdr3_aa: CATSRGFEWGITYEQYF

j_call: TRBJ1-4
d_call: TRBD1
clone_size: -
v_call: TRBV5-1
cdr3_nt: TGCGCCAGCAGCTATGGGACAGGGAATGAAAAACTGTTTTTT
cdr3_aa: CASSYGTGNEKLFF

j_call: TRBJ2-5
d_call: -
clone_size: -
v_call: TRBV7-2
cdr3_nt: TGTGCCAGCAGCTTACCCCCACTTCCGACCCTGTACTTC
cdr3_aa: CASSLPPLPTLYF

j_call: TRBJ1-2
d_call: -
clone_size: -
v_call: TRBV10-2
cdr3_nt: TGCGCCAGCAGTGAGCCCGGCTATGGCTACACCTTC
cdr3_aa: CASSEPGYGYTF

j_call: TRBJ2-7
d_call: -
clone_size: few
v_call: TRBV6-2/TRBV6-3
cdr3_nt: TGTGCCAGCAGTTACCTGGGGGATGGATCCTACGAGCAGTACTTC
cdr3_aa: CASSYLGDGSYEQYF

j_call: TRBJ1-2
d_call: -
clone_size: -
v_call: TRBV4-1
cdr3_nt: TGCGCCAGCAGCCAAGAGGGCGTGTTCTATGGCTACACCTTC
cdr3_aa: CASSQEGVFYGYTF

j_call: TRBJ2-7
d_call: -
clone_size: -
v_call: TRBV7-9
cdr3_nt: TGTGCCAGCAGCTCTGGCGAGGGAGGGACAGTTGGTTACGAGCAGTACTTC
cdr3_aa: CASSSGEGGTVGYEQYF

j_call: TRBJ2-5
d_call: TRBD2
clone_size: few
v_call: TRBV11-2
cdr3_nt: TGTGCCAGCAGCTTAGATGGACTAGCGGGGTCCATGGAGACCCAGTACTTC
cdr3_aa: CASSLDGLAGSMETQYF

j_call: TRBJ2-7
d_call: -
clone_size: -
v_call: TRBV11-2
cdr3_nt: TGTGCCAGCAGCCCACTAAGGGGTCCCAGGAAGACCTACGAGCAGTACTTC
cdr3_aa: CASSPLRGPRKTYEQYF

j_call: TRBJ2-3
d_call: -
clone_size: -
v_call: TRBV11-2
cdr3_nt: TGTGCCAGCAGCCCCTCGGGGTTCACAGATACGCAGTATTTT
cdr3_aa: CASSPSGFTDTQYF

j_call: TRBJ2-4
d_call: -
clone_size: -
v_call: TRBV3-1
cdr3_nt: TGTGCCAGCAGCCAAGAAGGGCAGTCCAACATTCAGTACTTC
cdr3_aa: CASSQEGQSNIQYF

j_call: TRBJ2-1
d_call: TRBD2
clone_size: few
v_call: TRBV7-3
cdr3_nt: TGTGCCAGCAGCTCCCTAGCGGGGGGGGTGAATGAGCAGTTCTTC
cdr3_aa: CASSSLAGGVNEQFF